This T cell receptor (beta chain) appears in the sequencing data of a study of T cells after yellow fever vaccination. Whole-study context: Researchers used SMART-Seq v4 Ultra Low Input to prepare fractions that had low cell numbers.

CDR1 is SGHTA, CDR2 FQGTGA, per germline. The length of the CDR3 is 15 residues. Trimming removed 2 bases from V and 6 bases from J; junction bases left unmatched: 5. This clonotype turned up a few times. What it binds is not known. Universal primer sites and UMIs were introduced during 5'RACE template-switching synthesis of TCR cDNA. TCRdb processed the 5' RACE reads anew with MiXCR; each CDR3 protein has one entry. The table has 500,000 to 650,000 distinct CDR3 sequences, roughly 14% seen once. Findings and caveats of the study: The study re-detected most primary-vaccination clones after the booster (about 96% CD4, 88% CD8). Clonotype sharing between CD4 and CD8 compartments was small.

The receptor's source is a man between 25 and 39 years old who received the YFV17D yellow fever vaccine. V and J are TRBV7-3 and TRBJ2-3; 10 bases line up with TRBD2. Sequencing used PBMCs, obtained on the day of the yellow fever booster vaccination. The CDR3 is CASSLSLAGVDTQYF. CDR3 bases: TGTGCCAGCAGCTTATCCCTAGCGGGAGTGGATACGCAGTATTTT.